This T cell receptor beta chain was profiled in a study of regulatory T cells in long-lasting Graves disease (dated by TCRdb to about 2021). Broadly, across the study: In the newly diagnosed Graves' disease group, patients had been taking antithyroid drugs for less than 3 months. Persistent Graves' disease patients were compared with newly diagnosed Graves' disease patients by peripheral blood TCR sequencing and RNA sequencing. A total of roughly 35 samples underwent TCR sequencing: roughly 13 from persistent and roughly 20 from newly diagnosed Graves' disease patients. The study was registered as a clinical trial and conducted in China. What the work shows at the level of the full study, not this receptor alone: Persistent patients shared more public clonotypes among themselves (more than 2,500) than newly diagnosed patients did (nearly 1,000). Lower TCR Shannon entropy and fewer highly expanded clones were observed in persistent Graves' disease patients than in newly diagnosed patients, which suggested clonal expansion. The small sample size was acknowledged by the authors as a limitation that may reduce accuracy. TRBV28, TRBJ1-2 and TRBJ2-5 were preferentially used in persistent disease, while TRBV20-1 and TRBJ2-1 were favored in newly diagnosed disease. Sequencing and analysis were limited to the TCR beta chain. Only peripheral blood was studied, because thyroid tissue, the primary lesion, was inaccessible.

The CDR3, cysteine through phenylalanine, is 13 amino acids long. Only the CDR3 DNA stays, 39 bases, in frame from base 1. Reading the germline V gene gives CDR1 MNHNS and CDR2 SASEGT. V loses 8 bases of germline sequence and J loses 5 bases, and the interval between the two ends is 15 bases. This clonotype was counted at least ten times. Its antigen specificity is not known. Base qualities are not recorded, but no much larger clone differs from it by a single base. The time point label here, explained by the study, means: newly diagnosed GD, antithyroid drugs for less than 3 months. For both TCR sequencing and RNA sequencing, RNA was extracted from PBMCs using TRIzol. The diagnosis of Graves' disease was made according to American Thyroid Association guidelines. Recruitment of patients was carried out at an endocrinology department in Xi'an, China. Each patient gave 7 to 9.5 milliliters of peripheral blood, collected in an EDTA anticoagulant tube. Ficoll Paque Plus density gradient separation was used to isolate PBMCs, and no further T cell sorting was done. An Agilent 2100 Bioanalyzer and agarose gel were used to check RNA quality, while a NanoDrop 2000 measured RNA concentration.

The method was multiplex PCR. These reads were obtained on an Illumina HiSeq 4000. To build TCR beta libraries, CDR3 regions were amplified by Arm-PCR using iRepertoire HTBI primers. Before sequencing, the PCR products underwent gel purification. In the paper's pipeline: Gene usage analysis of CDR3 amino acid clonotypes relied on the approximately 60 TRBV and 15 or so TRBJ segments identified across samples. COPE and FqMerger were used to merge filtered high-quality paired reads into contigs. BLAST was used to align contigs to IMGT TRBV, TRBD and TRBJ reference genes, with CDR3 defined following IMGT. Clonotypes above 0.1% frequency were classified as highly expanded clones. Shannon entropy was used to measure repertoire diversity, and the Gini coefficient was used to measure V-J evenness. A clonotype found in more than one individual was treated as public. TCRdb redid the processing of the public reads, applying fastp at Q25 and MiXCR, and retained in-frame beta chains. A single entry per CDR3 protein holds the most common genes and DNA from its merged rows. The V and J calls and clone size are TCRdb's, not the authors'. The sample profile shows a few hundred thousand distinct CDR3 sequences; 13% of them were found once. The ten largest clones capture about 9.1% of the sample.

The sample was also reused in another study, on T cells in Graves' hyperthyroidism and ophthalmopathy. Drawing on the second study: Stable Graves' hyperthyroidism was defined as no progression to ophthalmopathy during 18 months of follow-up. Hyperthyroidism patients were newly diagnosed, with disease duration under 2 months, and aged 18 to 65 years. Any patient with an uncontrolled infection, another autoimmune disease, pregnancy or lactation was excluded. Diagnoses relied on clinical symptoms, serum thyroxine and TRAb, thyroid ultrasound and orbital computed tomography. The TCR CDR3 was subjected to a first round of RT-PCR using the HTBI primer set and the Qiagen OneStep RT-PCR kit. Most expanded thyroid clonotypes (frequency above 0.001) were also found in blood, which suggests that blood repertoires may mirror thyroid immune responses. A model built on a 13 V-J signature distinguished ophthalmopathy from stable hyperthyroidism, reaching roughly 88% sensitivity and approximately 83% specificity in cross-validation and 80%/75% in testing. In validation, the model predicted progression to ophthalmopathy a median of approximately 6.6 months before onset, with roughly 68% sensitivity and around 76% specificity. TCR V-J signatures able to tell the groups apart were searched for in a discovery cohort of around 95 patients, of whom more than 40 had Graves' ophthalmopathy and around 57 had stable Graves' hyperthyroidism. Whether ophthalmopathy could be predicted prospectively was tested in an independent validation cohort made up of approximately 19 hyperthyroidism patients plus 17 patients who later progressed to ophthalmopathy. The 75 to 100 discovery patients were randomly split 7:3 into training and test sets. The study also compared thyroid tissue and blood T-cell repertoires from about 6 Graves' hyperthyroidism patients. After blood sampling, hyperthyroidism patients were treated with methimazole at a starting dose of 30 mg daily, and ophthalmopathy patients were treated with high-dose intravenous methylprednisolone. The libraries were constructed in a second round of multiplex PCR and then size-selected and purified. Paired-end sequencing of the libraries was performed with 100 bp reads on an Illumina HiSeq2000. SOAPnuke was used to process the raw data, with reads discarded if the reads contained adapters or uncalled bases, had a mean Phred below 15, or lacked an exact constant-primer or identifier match. High-quality paired reads were merged with COPE v1.2.5, and unique nucleotide sequences were defined as clonotypes. MiTCR v1.1 was used to align clonotypes to the IMGT TRBV, TRBD and TRBJ reference segments. The analysis was restricted to V-J combinations with a frequency above 0.0001, which together covered 98% to 99.2% of the repertoires. A TCS score was defined as the ratio of F50 (clonal expansion) to E x V (chaos), with BLOSUM62-based TCRdist applied between CDR3 peptides within each V-J. Welch's t-statistics and random forest reduced roughly 530 V-J features to 10 to 15, which were used in a naive Bayes classifier (R e1071). Sample size was not statistically predetermined, and investigators were not blinded to group allocation. The paper describes TCR Vbeta CDR3 sequencing of 120 to 150 peripheral blood samples, made up of some 42 ophthalmopathy patients, around 78 hyperthyroidism patients and 17 progressor patients.

The source material was peripheral blood mononuclear cells (PBMCs), sampled at new diagnosis, from a patient treated with antithyroid drugs. The receptor chain draws on TRBV6-1 and TRBJ2-5, with no confident D gene call. The sequence was collected from a young man with Graves disease. Donor details come from another sample of the same person, matched by shared clones. CDR3 loop: CASGMALRETQYF. The bases read TGTGCCAGCGGGATGGCCCTCCGGGAGACCCAGTACTTC.